The 9 T cell receptor beta chains given below trace back to one sample, sequenced in a study of OX40 agonist ivuxolimab in advanced cancers. Sequenced by immunoSEQ multiplex PCR; TCRdb stores in-frame clones only, minus some. The sample shows more than 65,000 clones, over 75% of them seen only once. Here the sequenced sample was CD4+ or CD8+ T cells sorted from blood, taken in a trial of the OX40 agonist ivuxolimab. The receptors stem from an adult with an advanced solid tumor such as melanoma, head and neck, liver or kidney cancer.

This sequence joins TRBV9 and TRBJ2-1; 7 positions agree with TRBD1. CDR1 SGDLS and CDR2 YYNGEE come from the germline V gene. V was pared by 2 bases and J by 7 bases, with 9 bases of the junction left unmatched. The CDR3 is 15 amino acids. CDR3 DNA: TGTGCCAGCAGCGTGGGGGTCGAGGGGGCTAATGAGCAGTTCTTC. Protein sequence: CASSVGVEGANEQFF.

This chain connects TRBV29-1 to TRBJ2-7, with 10 bases lining up with TRBD1. Per the germline V gene, CDR1 is SQVTM and CDR2 is ANQGSEA. The CDR3 contains 14 residues. Trimming took 6 bases from V and 6 from J; bases not matched to a gene: 11. The CDR3 nucleotides read TGCAGCGTCAAGGGGACAGGGGCTCTCTCCGAGCAGTACTTC. This gives the protein CSVKGTGALSEQYF.

This chain connects TRBV6-1 to TRBJ1-2; D might be TRBD1 (6 bases). The V and J ends lost 8 bases and 7 bases respectively, with 11 bases between them. This CDR3 is 11 amino acids long. Germline CDR1 is MNHNS and CDR2 is SASEGT. The DNA for the CDR3 is TGTGCCAGCTGGGGGGCTTTTGGCTACACCTTC. Its protein is CASWGAFGYTF.

The genes are TRBV6-1 and TRBJ2-7; D might be TRBD2 (7 bases). Germline V lookup: CDR1 MNHNS, CDR2 SASEGT. Trimming took off 5 bases at V and 4 bases at J, with 18 bases between the two ends. The CDR3 spans 15 residues. The CDR3 nucleotides are TGTGCCAGCAGTCCCGGGACTACGAGGGGGTACGAGCAGTACTTC. Translating it yields CASSPGTTRGYEQYF.

The chain links TRBV7-2 to TRBJ2-2, with D maybe TRBD1 (6 bases). Germline V gene sequence: CDR1 SGHTA, CDR2 FQGNSA. The CDR3 totals 16 residues. V lost 5 bases and J 5 bases, leaving 18 bases between the germline ends. The CDR3 spells CASSRPRGSGTGELFF. The CDR3 DNA reads TGTGCCAGCAGCCGCCCCAGGGGTTCGGGTACCGGGGAGCTGTTTTTT.

CDR3 in DNA: TGTGCCAGCAGCTTTGTCGCAGGGACAAAACATAATTCACCCCTCCACTTT. Its protein product is CASSFVAGTKHNSPLHF. V gene TRBV5-8 combines with J gene TRBJ1-6; possible D gene TRBD1, 6 bases. Germline V gene data show CDR1 as SGHTS and CDR2 as YDEGEE. V was cut by 2 bases and J by 5 bases, with 17 bases left in between. The length of the CDR3 is 17 residues.

V is TRBV11-3 and J is TRBJ2-3; D uncertain. Trimming took off 1 base at V and 5 bases at J, with 7 bases between the two ends. Germline V gene data show CDR1 as SGHNT and CDR2 as YENEEA. The CDR3 is 13 residues long. This chain's CDR3 is CASSLGYVDTQYF. CDR3 nucleotides: TGTGCCAGCAGCTTAGGTTATGTAGATACGCAGTATTTT.

This chain connects TRBV10-3 to TRBJ2-3; 9 nucleotides line up with TRBD2. CDR1 and CDR2 (germline): ENHRY, SYGVKD. J was trimmed by 6 bases and V by 6 bases; bases with no gene match: 10. CDR3 length: 15 residues. The CDR3 sequence is CAISPVAGATDTQYF. CDR3 nucleotide sequence: TGTGCCATCAGCCCCGTAGCGGGGGCCACGGATACGCAGTATTTT.

V is TRBV6-1 and J is TRBJ1-5, with D unclear. The germline V gene has CDR1 MNHNS and CDR2 SASEGT. The V end lost 1 base, the J end lost 7 bases, and 14 bases lay between the germline ends. The CDR3 contains 15 residues. CDR3 protein: CASSEGAPRRQPQHF. In nucleotides, the CDR3 is TGTGCCAGCAGTGAAGGGGCCCCGCGAAGGCAGCCCCAGCATTTT.